These 6 T cell receptor beta chains were sequenced from one sample in a study of T cells expressing NK-cell markers. TCRdb re-called the 5' RACE reads and catalogs CDR3 proteins one per entry, DNA excluded. The sample is made up of about 390,000 distinct CDR3 sequences, and the top ten hold about 10% of it. Sequencing used blood T cells: a sorted CD56 or NKG2C T cell subset, CD4+ or CD8+ T cells, or bulk PBMC T cells (not recorded which). These receptors all stem from a woman aged 50 to 60 in good health.

V is TRBV11-2 and J is TRBJ2-7; TCRdb's D call of TRBD1 is untestable without DNA. From germline, CDR1 is SGHAT and CDR2 FQNNGV. The CDR3 contains 18 residues. The CDR3 protein is CASSLVLARQRTLYEQYF.

The V and J genes are TRBV20-1 and TRBJ2-1; the D call of TRBD2 rests on TCRdb alone, since no DNA is present to check it. The CDR3 covers 15 residues. CDR1 and CDR2 from the germline V gene are DFQATT and SNEGSKA (reference sequence). CDR3 sequence: CSARVGGIAYNEQFF.

The chain recombines TRBV6-5 with TRBJ2-1; the TCRdb D gene call, TRBD1, has no DNA to confirm it. The CDR3 length is 17 residues. Germline V gene sequence: CDR1 MNHEY, CDR2 SVGAGI. CDR3 residues: CASSCPYWAVSYNEQFF.

The rearrangement uses TRBV12-3 or TRBV12-4 and TRBJ1-5; lacking DNA, the TRBD1 call made by TCRdb goes unchecked. CDR3 size: 15 residues. The CDR3 spells CASRYRADSNQPQHF.

This chain uses TRBV4-2 with TRBJ1-2. This CDR3 has 16 residues. The germline CDR1 and CDR2 sequences are LGHNA and YNFKEQ. The CDR3 protein is CASSQDRADPGYGYTF.

The chain joins TRBV5-1 to TRBJ2-2. Germline-derived CDR1 and CDR2 are SGHRS and YFSETQ. There are 17 residues in the CDR3. The CDR3 region is CASSLSNWVGRTGELFF. Variable domain in full (rest from reference TRBV5-1 and TRBJ2-2): KAGVTQTPRYLIKTRGQQVTLSCSPISGHRSVSWYQQTPGQGLQFLFEYFSETQRNKGNFPGRFSGRQFSNSRSEMNVSTLELGDSALYLCASSLSNWVGRTGELFFGEGSRLTVL.